The clone carrying this T cell receptor (beta chain) occurred once. Original processing notes: Amplification with reference gene primers provided the estimates of nucleated cell counts. Clones were read by immunoSEQ multiplex PCR, and TCRdb kept only the in-frame ones, dropping some. The V and J calls and the clone size are those of that table, but D and trimming were determined from the DNA. This table has some 22,000 clones, roughly 84% appearing once. This sample is drawn from a study of blood T cell repertoires in COVID-19. Study context: Italy, Spain and the United States were the sources of the convalescent and acute COVID-19 samples. PBMCs, B-cell-depleted T cells, or T cells were the source of the cDNA or gDNA that made up the material.

Per germline, CDR1 SGDLS and CDR2 YYNGEE. V was pared by 0 bases and J by 4 bases, with 3 bases of the junction left unmatched. The CDR3 contains 14 residues. This rearrangement joins TRBV9 to TRBJ2-5; the match to TRBD1 covers 7 bases. The clonotype originates from an elderly man with active or convalescent COVID-19. The source material was peripheral blood. The CDR3 DNA is TGTGCCAGCAGCGTAGTAGGGGGCGGAGAGACCCAGTACTTC. It is translated as CASSVVGGGETQYF.